The rows below give T cell receptor beta chains drawn from one sample of a study of identical twins. TCRdb ran MiXCR on the 5' RACE reads and lists one entry per CDR3 protein. The sample has 1,800,000 or so distinct CDR3 sequences, 25% to 35% seen once. The material sequenced was cord blood. These receptors all come from a newborn girl in good health. CDR3s include the opening cysteine and the closing phenylalanine or tryptophan. Fields, in order: D gene, V gene, J gene, clone size, CDR3 protein, CDR3 DNA. The D gene is left open where the match is weak. Some rows have no size entry. The others give once, few or many, or a class for an expanded clone.

TRBD1	TRBV6-6	TRBJ2-7	few	CASSYSVTGGVYEQYF	TGTGCCAGCAGTTACTCGGTGACAGGGGGCGTTTACGAGCAGTACTTC
NA	TRBV7-2	TRBJ2-1	many	CASSLEAGLYNEQFF	TGTGCCAGCAGCTTAGAGGCAGGGCTTTACAATGAGCAGTTCTTC
NA	TRBV29-1	TRBJ2-7	many	CSVAVGGVYEQYF	TGCAGCGTCGCAGTCGGGGGAGTCTACGAGCAGTACTTC
NA	TRBV5-8	TRBJ1-5	NA	CASSLPRVPPQRF	TGTGCCAGCAGCTTGCCCAGGGTTCCGCCCCAGCGTTTT
NA	TRBV24-1	TRBJ2-7	NA	CATSEARGFANEQYF	TGTGCCACCAGTGAGGCTCGCGGCTTCGCCAATGAGCAGTACTTC
NA	TRBV30	TRBJ1-2	NA	CAWSVRSYGYTF	TGTGCCTGGAGTGTCCGGAGTTATGGCTACACCTTC
NA	TRBV3-1	TRBJ2-3	NA	CASSPKPLASKITDTQYF	TGTGCCAGCAGCCCCAAGCCCCTAGCGTCCAAGATCACAGATACGCAGTATTTT
NA	TRBV13	TRBJ2-1	many	CASSLSRGPYNEQFF	TGTGCCAGCAGCTTGTCGCGGGGGCCCTACAATGAGCAGTTCTTC
TRBD2	TRBV3-1	TRBJ2-1	few	CASSQTSGRASNEQFF	TGTGCCAGCAGCCAAACTAGCGGGAGGGCCAGTAATGAGCAGTTCTTC
TRBD2	TRBV7-2	TRBJ2-7	NA	CASRPPPGTIYEQYF	TGTGCCAGCAGACCCCCTCCCGGGACTATCTACGAGCAGTACTTC
TRBD1	TRBV12-3/TRBV12-4	TRBJ2-3	NA	CASSYPGTGFASTDTQYF	TGTGCCAGCAGCTACCCAGGGACAGGGTTCGCTAGCACAGATACGCAGTATTTT
NA	TRBV4-1	TRBJ2-2	NA	CASSQAPANTGELFF	TGCGCCAGCAGCCAAGCACCAGCGAACACCGGGGAGCTGTTTTTT
NA	TRBV10-3	TRBJ1-6	many	CAIKGENSPLHF	TGTGCCATCAAGGGGGAGAATTCACCCCTCCACTTT
TRBD1	TRBV4-2	TRBJ1-5	few	CASSQDQGGQPQHF	TGTGCCAGCAGCCAAGATCAGGGGGGGCAGCCCCAGCATTTT
TRBD1	TRBV29-1	TRBJ2-7	few	CSVVGTDYEQYF	TGCAGCGTTGTGGGGACAGACTACGAGCAGTACTTC
NA	TRBV29-1	TRBJ2-3	many	CSASLTQYF	TGCAGCGCGTCTCTGACGCAGTATTTT
TRBD1	TRBV10-3	TRBJ2-7	many	CAISEGQGYEQYF	TGTGCCATCAGTGAGGGACAGGGGTACGAGCAGTACTTC
NA	TRBV20-1	TRBJ2-1	few	CSAEAEGSYNEQFF	TGCAGTGCTGAGGCTGAGGGCTCCTACAATGAGCAGTTCTTC
TRBD2	TRBV6-6	TRBJ2-7	few	CASSEPQRGAYEQYF	TGTGCCAGCAGCGAACCACAGCGGGGGGCGTACGAGCAGTACTTC
NA	TRBV4-2	TRBJ2-1	few	CASSQRVAYNEQFF	TGTGCCAGCAGCCAAAGGGTCGCCTACAATGAGCAGTTCTTC
NA	TRBV20-1	TRBJ2-3	NA	CSAIFPPDTQYF	TGCAGTGCTATCTTTCCCCCGGATACGCAGTATTTT
TRBD1	TRBV20-1	TRBJ2-7	NA	CSARKGTGPYNEQYF	TGCAGTGCTCGAAAGGGGACAGGCCCTTACAATGAGCAGTACTTC
NA	TRBV4-2	TRBJ2-7	NA	CASSQDPALSIWGEQYF	TGTGCCAGCAGCCAAGATCCCGCTCTCTCTATATGGGGCGAGCAGTACTTC
TRBD2	TRBV29-1	TRBJ2-7	few	CSVEGREDYNEQYF	TGCAGCGTTGAGGGGCGGGAGGACTACAATGAGCAGTACTTC
TRBD2	TRBV27	TRBJ2-4	many	CASGRGGLNIQYF	TGTGCCAGCGGACGGGGAGGGTTAAACATTCAGTACTTC
TRBD1	TRBV20-1	TRBJ1-5	NA	CSAKTGLANQPQHF	TGCAGTGCCAAGACAGGGCTAGCTAATCAGCCCCAGCATTTT
NA	TRBV11-1	TRBJ2-3	NA	CASSPRTFTDTQYF	TGTGCCAGCAGCCCCAGGACTTTCACAGATACGCAGTATTTT
TRBD2	TRBV20-1	TRBJ2-3	few	CSANHPGLAGVDTQYF	TGCAGTGCTAATCACCCGGGACTAGCGGGGGTAGATACGCAGTATTTT
NA	TRBV5-1	TRBJ2-3	many	CASSTRITDTQYF	TGCGCCAGCAGCACTCGCATCACAGATACGCAGTATTTT
TRBD1	TRBV12-3/TRBV12-4	TRBJ2-6	NA	CASSSSTGGNVLTF	TGTGCCAGCAGTTCATCCACAGGGGGCAACGTCCTGACTTTC
NA	TRBV18	TRBJ2-6	NA	CASSPNSISGASVLTF	TGTGCCAGCTCACCAAACAGCATCTCTGGGGCCAGCGTCCTGACTTTC
TRBD2	TRBV20-1	TRBJ2-3	NA	CGASASGITDTQYF	TGCGGTGCTAGCGCTAGCGGAATCACAGATACGCAGTATTTT
NA	TRBV3-1	TRBJ2-5	NA	CASSQALGETQYF	TGTGCCAGCAGCCAAGCCCTGGGGGAGACCCAGTACTTC
TRBD2	TRBV20-1	TRBJ2-1	NA	CSARDPGGRATEQFF	TGCAGTGCTAGAGATCCGGGCGGGAGGGCCACTGAGCAGTTCTTC
NA	TRBV3-1	TRBJ2-1	few	CASSQASQRPNEQFF	TGTGCCAGCAGCCAAGCCTCTCAGCGTCCCAATGAGCAGTTCTTC
NA	TRBV19	TRBJ2-6	NA	CASYSGSSGANVLTF	TGTGCCAGTTACAGCGGAAGCTCTGGGGCCAACGTCCTGACTTTC
TRBD1	TRBV20-1	TRBJ1-2	few	CSANRGHGGYTF	TGCAGTGCTAACAGGGGGCATGGTGGCTACACCTTC
NA	TRBV7-2	TRBJ1-4	few	CASSLGGPGAGREKLFF	TGTGCCAGCAGCTTAGGCGGACCCGGGGCGGGTAGGGAAAAACTGTTTTTT
NA	TRBV4-1	TRBJ1-2	NA	CASSQVGSLYGCTF	TGCGCCAGCAGCCAAGTGGGGTCCTTGTATGGCTGCACCTTC